This T cell receptor (beta chain) was sequenced during a study of shared clonotypes between healthy human individuals. Regarding the study as a whole: Memory subsets generally showed smaller estimated richness than naive subsets did.

CDR3 length: 14 amino acids. Trimming took 0 bases from V and 7 from J, leaving 11 bases between them. Germline V CDR1 and CDR2: SGDLS, YYNGEE. As to this clone: The antigen is unknown. Distinct nucleotide sequences in the sample also encode this CDR3.

CD4+ cells were split into CD45RA+ naive and CD45RA-negative memory subsets. On sorted subsets, replicate PCRs used about 200 ng DNA, or 31,000 or so T cell genomes. Per the authors' pipeline: ImmunoSEQ junction-only sequences lacked quality scores, so their filtering differed. The repertoire was sequenced with immunoSEQ multiplex PCR; TCRdb's copy has only in-frame clones and lacks some. That table furnishes V, J and clone size, whereas the DNA furnished D and trimming. The table shows 2 million to 2.5 million clones, with more than 85% occurring only once. Sequencing used naive CD4+ T cells from PBMCs. Subset specified: CD45RA+ positively selected. The chain uses TRBV9 and TRBJ2-1; D tentatively reads TRBD1 or TRBD2 (5 bases each). The source of this sequence is a man aged 18 to 30 in good health. Some clones in this sample may be carry-over from other donors' samples. CDR3 loop: CASSVDPGRNEQFF. The CDR3 region has the DNA TGTGCCAGCAGCGTAGACCCGGGACGAAATGAGCAGTTCTTC.